Included here is one T cell receptor beta chain sequence, with context. The data are from a study of OX40 agonist ivuxolimab in advanced cancers. Germline assignment: CDR1 MNHEY and CDR2 SMNVEV (reference sequence). J gave up 4 bases and V 5 bases, and 9 bases lay outside the gene matches. The CDR3 is 15 amino acids. Data came from immunoSEQ multiplex PCR; TCRdb stores just in-frame clones and leaves some out. The table has about 49,000 clones, roughly 85% seen once. The chain combines TRBV27 with TRBJ1-1; 8 positions match TRBD1. The material sequenced was CD4+ or CD8+ T cells sorted from blood, taken in a trial of the OX40 agonist ivuxolimab. The receptor was derived from an adult with an advanced solid tumor such as melanoma, head and neck, liver or kidney cancer. DNA of the CDR3: TGTGCCAGCAGTCATAGGACAGGGACCAGCACTGAAGCTTTCTTT. It translates to CASSHRTGTSTEAFF.